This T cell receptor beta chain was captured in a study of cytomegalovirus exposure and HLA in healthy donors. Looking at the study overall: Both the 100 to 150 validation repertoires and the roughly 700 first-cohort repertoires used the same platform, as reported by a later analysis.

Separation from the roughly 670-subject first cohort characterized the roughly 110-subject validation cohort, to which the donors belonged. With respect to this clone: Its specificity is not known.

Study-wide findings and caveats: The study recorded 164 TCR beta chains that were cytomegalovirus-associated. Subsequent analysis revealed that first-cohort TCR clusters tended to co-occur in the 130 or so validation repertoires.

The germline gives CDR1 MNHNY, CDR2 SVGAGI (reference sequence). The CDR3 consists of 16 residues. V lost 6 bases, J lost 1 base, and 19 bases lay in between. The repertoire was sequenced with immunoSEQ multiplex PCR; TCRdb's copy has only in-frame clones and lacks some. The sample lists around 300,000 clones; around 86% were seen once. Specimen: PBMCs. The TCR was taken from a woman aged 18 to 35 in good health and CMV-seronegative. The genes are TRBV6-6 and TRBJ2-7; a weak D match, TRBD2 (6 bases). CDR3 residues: CASSSARDGGSYEQYF. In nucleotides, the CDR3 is TGTGCCAGCAGCTCCGCGCGGGACGGCGGTTCCTACGAGCAGTACTTC.